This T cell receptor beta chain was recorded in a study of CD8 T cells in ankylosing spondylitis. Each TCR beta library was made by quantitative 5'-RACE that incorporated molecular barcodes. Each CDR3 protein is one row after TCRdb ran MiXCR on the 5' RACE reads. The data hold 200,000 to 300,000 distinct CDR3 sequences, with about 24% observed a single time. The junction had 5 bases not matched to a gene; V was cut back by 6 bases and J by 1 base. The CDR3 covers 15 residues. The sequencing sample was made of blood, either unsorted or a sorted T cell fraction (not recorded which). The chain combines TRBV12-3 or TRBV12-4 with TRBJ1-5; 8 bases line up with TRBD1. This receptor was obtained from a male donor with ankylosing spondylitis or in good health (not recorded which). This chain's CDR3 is CASSRGRGSNQPQHF. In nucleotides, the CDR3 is TGTGCCAGCAGCAGGGGGCGCGGGAGCAATCAGCCCCAGCATTTT.